The entry that follows covers one T cell receptor (beta chain) sequence. This sample was included in a study of T cell repertoires in MIS-A myocarditis. The germline V gene encodes CDR1 KGHSY and CDR2 FQNENV. V gave up 7 bases and J gave up 3 bases; unmatched junction bases: 8. CDR3 length: 17 amino acids. Data came from immunoSEQ multiplex PCR; TCRdb stores just in-frame clones and leaves some out. The top ten hold about three fifths of the sample, which has around 6,000 clones, about four fifths seen once. Source material: interventricular septum heart tissue obtained at autopsy. The genes are TRBV16 and TRBJ2-6; 11 bases align to TRBD1. This TCR was sampled from a man aged 18 to 29 with fulminant myocarditis from multisystem inflammatory syndrome in adults (MIS-A) after COVID-19. The CDR3 loop reads CASNGDRGIRGANVLTF. CDR3 DNA: TGTGCCAGCAACGGGGACAGGGGGATTCGTGGGGCCAACGTCCTGACTTTC. The entire variable domain, with the rest obtained from reference TRBV16 and TRBJ2-6, is as follows: GEEVAQTPKHLVRGEGQKAKLYCAPIKGHSYVFWYQQVLKNEFKFLISFQNENVFDETGMPKERFSAKCLPNSPCSLEIQATKLEDSAVYFCASNGDRGIRGANVLTFGAGSRLTVL.